The source of this T cell receptor (beta chain) is a study of T cells in narcolepsy. Overall study context: Healthy controls were enrolled alongside patients with narcolepsy type 1 or type 2. Study results and limitations: Healthy controls reportedly lacked the autoreactive clonotypes serially found in patients' blood.

Libraries were prepared by immunoSEQ multiplex PCR; TCRdb keeps only in-frame clonotypes and omits some of them. The data contain about 40,000 clones, approximately 89% of them singletons. This clone showed up just once. Its antigen remains unidentified. The sequence derives from a human donor with narcolepsy. The material sequenced was CD45RA- memory CD4+ T cells from PBMCs.

The CDR3 protein is CASSIDSRDDYGYTF. The CDR3 DNA sequence: TGTGCCAGTAGTATAGATAGCAGGGACGACTATGGCTACACCTTC. The rearrangement joins TRBV19 to TRBJ1-2; tentatively, D is TRBD1 (5 bases). CDR3 length: 15 amino acids. Germline assignment: CDR1 LNHDA and CDR2 SQIVND (reference sequence). V lost 0 bases and J lost 3, with 11 bases in between.